This TCR beta chain was recovered during a study of identical twins. Study findings and constraints: Insertion counts were lower in abundant cord blood beta clonotypes, a trend that memory repertoires did not show.

With respect to this clonotype: What it binds is not known.

With template switching, a universal primer site was added, and the cDNA carried unique molecular identifiers. MiXCR, run by TCRdb on the 5' RACE reads, gives a single entry per CDR3 protein. The table includes about 890,000 distinct CDR3 sequences, 12% detected once. The same sample was also studied in work on yellow fever vaccine responses in identical twins.

The sequence derives from a young woman in good health. The sequencing input was PBMCs.

DNA for the CDR3: TGCGCCAGCAGTGAGAGGACAGGGGGAATCGGCTACACCTTC. This encodes CASSERTGGIGYTF. V and J are TRBV10-2 and TRBJ1-2; the match to TRBD1 covers 10 bases. Losses at the gene ends were 2 bases for V and 8 bases for J; bases not matched to a gene: 5. This CDR3 spans 14 amino acids. The germline CDR1 and CDR2 sequences are WSHSY and SAAADI.